This entry describes one TCR beta chain. As yet, its antigen is unknown. TCR beta CDR3 region amplification was performed from RNA transcripts. First-round RT-PCR of the TCR CDR3 relied on the HTBI primer set. One entry per CDR3 protein, called by TCRdb with MiXCR from the multiplex PCR reads. This table holds fewer than 650,000 distinct CDR3 sequences, roughly 45% found once. Lactation, pregnancy, other autoimmune disease or uncontrolled infection led to exclusion of patients. This record belongs to a study of T cells in Graves' hyperthyroidism and ophthalmopathy. Germline V CDR1 and CDR2: SQVTM, ANQGSEA. J lost 4 bases, V lost 8 bases, and 5 bases had no gene match. This CDR3 is built from 11 residues. Whole-study findings and limits: Median prediction lead before ophthalmopathy onset was around seven months with the model. Most thyroid-expanded clonotypes above 0.001 were also found in blood.

This TCR derives from an adult woman with Graves' disease, either hyperthyroidism or ophthalmopathy (not recorded which). Specimen: peripheral blood or thyroid tissue (not recorded which). This chain joins TRBV29-1 and TRBJ2-7; 7 positions match TRBD1. CDR3 sequence: CSHRGTYEQYF. CDR3 in DNA: TGCAGCCACAGGGGAACTTACGAGCAGTACTTC.